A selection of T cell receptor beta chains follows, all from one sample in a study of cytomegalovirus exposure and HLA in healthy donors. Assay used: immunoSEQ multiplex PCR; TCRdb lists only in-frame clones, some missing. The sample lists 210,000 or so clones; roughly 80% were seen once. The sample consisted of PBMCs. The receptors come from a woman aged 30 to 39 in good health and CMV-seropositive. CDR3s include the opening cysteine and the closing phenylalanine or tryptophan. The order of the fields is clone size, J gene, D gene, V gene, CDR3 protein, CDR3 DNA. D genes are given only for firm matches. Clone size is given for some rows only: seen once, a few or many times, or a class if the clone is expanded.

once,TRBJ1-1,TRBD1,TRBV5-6,CASSGPIVGTGVHTEAFF,TGTGCCAGCAGCGGACCCATTGTGGGGACAGGGGTACATACTGAAGCTTTCTTT
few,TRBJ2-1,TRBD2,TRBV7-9,CASNKRGGPYNEQFF,TGTGCCAGCAACAAGCGGGGGGGCCCCTACAATGAGCAGTTCTTC
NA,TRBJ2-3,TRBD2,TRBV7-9,CASSPPTSGRTDTQYF,TGTGCCAGCAGCCCCCCCACTAGCGGGAGAACAGATACGCAGTATTTT
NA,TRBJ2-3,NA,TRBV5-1,CASSSLGQSDTQYF,TGCGCCAGCAGCTCACTTGGACAGTCAGATACGCAGTATTTT
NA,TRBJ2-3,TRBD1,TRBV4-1,CASSRTGGFTDTQYF,TGCGCCAGCAGCCGGACAGGGGGGTTCACAGATACGCAGTATTTT
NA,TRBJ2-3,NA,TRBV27,CASSSVGGVAEHTDTQYF,TGTGCCAGCAGTTCCGTCGGTGGGGTAGCGGAGCACACAGATACGCAGTATTTT
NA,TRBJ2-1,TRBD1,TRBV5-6,CASSLKGQGRAKQFF,TGTGCCAGCAGCTTGAAGGGACAGGGACGAGCAAAGCAGTTCTTC
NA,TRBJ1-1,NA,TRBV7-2,CASSPRDRANTEAFF,TGTGCCAGCAGCCCCCGTGACAGAGCAAACACTGAAGCTTTCTTT
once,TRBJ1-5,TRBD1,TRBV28,CASQPGTGPYQPQHF,TGTGCCAGCCAACCAGGGACAGGACCCTATCAGCCCCAGCATTTT
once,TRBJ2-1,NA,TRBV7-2,CASSLLKGGTAFF,TGTGCCAGCAGCTTGTTAAAAGGGGGAACGGCGTTCTTC
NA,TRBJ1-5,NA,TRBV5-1,CASSSSGGQPQHF,TGCGCCAGCAGCTCCTCGGGTGGCCAGCCCCAGCATTTT
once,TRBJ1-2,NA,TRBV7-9,CASSSRQPRTYGYTF,TGTGCCAGCAGCTCTAGACAGCCCAGAACCTATGGCTACACCTTC
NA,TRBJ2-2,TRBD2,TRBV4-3,CASSGAGEGTGELFF,TGCGCCAGCAGCGGAGCGGGAGAAGGAACCGGGGAGCTGTTTTTT
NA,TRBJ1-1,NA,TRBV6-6,CAGSYSWYGSTEAFF,TGTGCCGGCAGTTACTCATGGTACGGGAGCACTGAAGCTTTCTTT
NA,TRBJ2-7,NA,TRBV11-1,CASSSRGLAASYEQYF,TGTGCCAGCAGCTCTCGCGGGCTAGCTGCCTCCTACGAGCAGTACTTC
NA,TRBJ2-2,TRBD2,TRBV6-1,CASRGLADTGELFF,TGTGCCAGCAGGGGACTAGCGGACACCGGGGAGCTGTTTTTT
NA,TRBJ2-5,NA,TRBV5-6,CASSLIPGGETQYF,TGTGCCAGCAGCTTGATCCCCGGCGGAGAGACCCAGTACTTC
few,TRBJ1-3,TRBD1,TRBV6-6,CASSLWTGRRNTIYF,TGTGCCAGCAGTTTATGGACAGGGCGGCGGAACACCATATATTTT
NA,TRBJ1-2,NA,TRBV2,CASSGALIFYGYTF,TGTGCCAGCAGTGGGGCACTGATCTTCTATGGCTACACCTTC
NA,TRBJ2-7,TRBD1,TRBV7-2,CASSLRTGNSEQYF,TGTGCCAGCAGCTTACGGACAGGGAATAGCGAGCAGTACTTC
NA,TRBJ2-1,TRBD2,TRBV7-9,CASSPRGSGTSSYNEQFF,TGTGCCAGCAGCCCTCGCGGTAGCGGGACAAGCTCCTACAATGAGCAGTTCTTC
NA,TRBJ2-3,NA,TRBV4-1,CASSQVQRTDTQYF,TGCGCCAGCAGCCAAGTACAGCGCACAGATACGCAGTATTTT
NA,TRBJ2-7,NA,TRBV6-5,CASSSPGLSYEQYF,TGTGCCAGCAGTTCTCCTGGCCTCTCCTACGAGCAGTACTTC
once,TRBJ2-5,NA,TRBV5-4,CSTSEGFQETQYF,TGTTCAACCAGTGAGGGCTTCCAAGAGACCCAGTACTTC
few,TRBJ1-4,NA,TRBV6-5,CASSYSGGAEKLFF,TGTGCCAGCAGTTACTCGGGGGGGGCGGAAAAACTGTTTTTT
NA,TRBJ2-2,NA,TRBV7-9,CASSLVSGHTGELFF,TGTGCCAGCAGCTTAGTATCGGGACATACCGGGGAGCTGTTTTTT